This T cell receptor beta chain emerged from a study of CD8 T cells in ankylosing spondylitis (dated by TCRdb to 2017 to 2019). Concerning the study at large: To find TCR variants linked to disease, the study profiled T cell receptor beta repertoires in ankylosing spondylitis patients and healthy donors. The whole study cohort included over a hundred healthy donors and 20 to 30 ankylosing spondylitis patients. Peripheral blood was sampled, and synovial fluid was additionally collected from ankylosing spondylitis patients.

The listed sequencing device is Illumina HiSeq 2500. Quantitative 5'-RACE with molecular barcodes was used to prepare TCR beta libraries. Regarding the original processing steps: A new computational method, built on a probabilistic model of VDJ rearrangement, was used to identify disease-linked TCR variants. TCRdb trimmed public reads at Q25 via fastp, called clones via MiXCR and kept in-frame beta chains. Every entry covers one CDR3 protein and lists the most common genes and DNA from its rows. For this entry, the V and J calls and clone size follow TCRdb and not the study's own pipeline. This sample is represented by around 210,000 distinct CDR3 sequences; 8% to 9% of them were singletons. Roughly 5% of the sample belongs to the ten largest clones. Concerning this clonotype: Its antigen target is currently unknown. No much larger clone is present one base from it, and per-base qualities are unavailable.

Broader findings and caveats from the paper: The disease-linked clones showed a CD8+ phenotype and occurred at relatively low frequencies in peripheral blood. Some motif variants were previously reported in synovial fluid and blood of reactive arthritis patients, suggesting common disease-initiation mechanisms. The disease-linked clones were reported to be significantly enriched in matched synovial fluid samples from ankylosing spondylitis patients. A TCR beta motif of several highly homologous amino acid variants appeared characteristic of blood from ankylosing spondylitis patients.

The CDR3 contains 14 residues, cysteine and phenylalanine counted. Only CDR3 DNA remains: 42 bases, in frame from the first base. Trimming removed 6 bases from V and 3 bases from J, leaving 12 bases between the germline ends. The sequence came from a female donor with ankylosing spondylitis or in good health (not recorded which). The sequencing input was blood, either unsorted or a sorted T cell fraction (not recorded which). Here the chain combines TRBV12-3 or TRBV12-4 and TRBJ2-1; TRBD1 is perhaps the D gene, given 5 matching bases. The CDR3 protein sequence reads: CASRPDSSYNEQFF. The bases read TGTGCCAGCAGGCCCGACAGCAGCTACAATGAGCAGTTCTTC.